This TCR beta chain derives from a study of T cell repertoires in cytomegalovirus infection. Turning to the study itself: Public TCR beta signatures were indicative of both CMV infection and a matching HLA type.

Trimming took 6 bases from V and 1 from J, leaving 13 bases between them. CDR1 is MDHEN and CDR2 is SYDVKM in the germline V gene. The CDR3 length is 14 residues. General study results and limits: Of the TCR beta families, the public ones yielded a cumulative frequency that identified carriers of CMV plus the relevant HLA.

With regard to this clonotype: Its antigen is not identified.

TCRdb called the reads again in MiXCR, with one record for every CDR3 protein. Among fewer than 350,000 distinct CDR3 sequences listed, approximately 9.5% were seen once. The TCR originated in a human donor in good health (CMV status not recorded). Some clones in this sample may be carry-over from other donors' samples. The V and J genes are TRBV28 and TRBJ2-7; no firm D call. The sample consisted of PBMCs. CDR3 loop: CASSIDSRSYEQYF. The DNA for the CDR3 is TGTGCCAGCAGCATCGATTCGCGGTCCTACGAGCAGTACTTC.